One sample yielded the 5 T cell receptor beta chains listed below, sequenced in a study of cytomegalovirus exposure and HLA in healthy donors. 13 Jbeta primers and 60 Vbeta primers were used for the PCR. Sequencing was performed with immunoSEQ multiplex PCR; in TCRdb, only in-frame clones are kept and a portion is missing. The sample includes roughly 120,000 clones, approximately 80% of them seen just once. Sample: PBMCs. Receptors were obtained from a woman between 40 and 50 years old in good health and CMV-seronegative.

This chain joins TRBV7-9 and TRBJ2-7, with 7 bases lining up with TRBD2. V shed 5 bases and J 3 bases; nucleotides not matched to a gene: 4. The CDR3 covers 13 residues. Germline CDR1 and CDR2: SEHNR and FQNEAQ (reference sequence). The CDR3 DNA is TGTGCCAGCAGCCTCCGGACTAGCTACGAGCAGTACTTC. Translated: CASSLRTSYEQYF.

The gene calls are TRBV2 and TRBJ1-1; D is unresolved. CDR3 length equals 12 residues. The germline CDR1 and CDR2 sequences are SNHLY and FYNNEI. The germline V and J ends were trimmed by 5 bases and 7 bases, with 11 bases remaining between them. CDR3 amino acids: CASSSGKCEAFF. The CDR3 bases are TGTGCCAGCAGTTCAGGCAAATGTGAAGCTTTCTTT. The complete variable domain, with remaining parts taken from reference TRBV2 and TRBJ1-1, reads EPEVTQTPSHQVTQMGQEVILRCVPISNHLYFYWYRQILGQKVEFLVSFYNNEISEKSEIFDDQFSVERPDGSNFTLKIRSTKLEDSAMYFCASSSGKCEAFFGQGTRLTVV.

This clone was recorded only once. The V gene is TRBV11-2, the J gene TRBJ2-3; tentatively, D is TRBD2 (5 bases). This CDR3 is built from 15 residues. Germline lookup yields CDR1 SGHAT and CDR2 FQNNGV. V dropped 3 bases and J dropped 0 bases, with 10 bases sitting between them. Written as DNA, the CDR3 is TGTGCCAGCAGCTTTAGCCGGGATAGCACAGATACGCAGTATTTT. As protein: CASSFSRDSTDTQYF.

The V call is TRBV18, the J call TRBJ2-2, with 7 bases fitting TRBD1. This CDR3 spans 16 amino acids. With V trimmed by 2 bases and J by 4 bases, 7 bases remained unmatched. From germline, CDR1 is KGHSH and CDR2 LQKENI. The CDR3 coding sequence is TGTGCCAGCTCACCAAGCCAGGGGGAAACCACCGGGGAGCTGTTTTTT. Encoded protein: CASSPSQGETTGELFF.

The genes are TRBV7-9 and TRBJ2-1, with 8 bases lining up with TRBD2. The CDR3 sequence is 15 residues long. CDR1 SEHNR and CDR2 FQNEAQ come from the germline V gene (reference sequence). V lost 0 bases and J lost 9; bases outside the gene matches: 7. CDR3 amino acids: CASSLAGRGGLEQFF. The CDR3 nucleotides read TGTGCCAGCAGCTTAGCAGGTCGGGGGGGCCTTGAGCAGTTCTTC.